A selection of T cell receptor beta chains follows, all from one sample in a study of vaccination and CD4 T cells after COVID-19. TCRdb itself ran the PCR reads through MiXCR, one entry per CDR3 protein. In the table there are about 24,000 distinct CDR3 sequences, about two fifths of which are singletons. Their antigen targets remain unknown. This material consisted of CD4+ T cells from blood, cultured in vitro, taken about 7 months after SARS-CoV-2 vaccination. Receptors originate from a human donor who had recovered from COVID-19. The CDR3 runs from the conserved cysteine through the conserved F or W. The order of the fields is J gene, V gene, CDR3 protein.

J gene: TRBJ2-5
V gene: TRBV7-6
CDR3 protein: CASSLVGTGQETQYF

J gene: TRBJ2-5
V gene: TRBV20-1
CDR3 protein: CSAEIWSGRGGYQETQYF

J gene: TRBJ1-2
V gene: TRBV5-4
CDR3 protein: CASSIEGGYTF

J gene: TRBJ1-1
V gene: TRBV28
CDR3 protein: CASSSPRTVNTEAFF

J gene: TRBJ2-6
V gene: TRBV20-1
CDR3 protein: CSARDTGVGANVLTF

J gene: TRBJ2-3
V gene: TRBV20-1
CDR3 protein: CSGGEGTDTQYF

J gene: TRBJ2-3
V gene: TRBV25-1
CDR3 protein: CASQVAGADTQYF

J gene: TRBJ2-3
V gene: TRBV20-1
CDR3 protein: CSATPLVSGRRKDTQYF

J gene: TRBJ2-5
V gene: TRBV20-1
CDR3 protein: CSAGTSGPIKTQYF

J gene: TRBJ1-2
V gene: TRBV19
CDR3 protein: CASSLSGTDYYGYTF

J gene: TRBJ2-7
V gene: TRBV4-2
CDR3 protein: CASSPQGLSYNEQYF

J gene: TRBJ2-5
V gene: TRBV11-1
CDR3 protein: CASSKTWSSGQETQYF

J gene: TRBJ2-7
V gene: TRBV2
CDR3 protein: CASRDRYYEQYF

J gene: TRBJ2-7
V gene: TRBV20-1
CDR3 protein: CSAGAGGLTYEQYF

J gene: TRBJ1-2
V gene: TRBV6-1
CDR3 protein: CASSPGTDYGYTF

J gene: TRBJ1-5
V gene: TRBV20-1
CDR3 protein: CSAATGNQPQHF

J gene: TRBJ2-7
V gene: TRBV18
CDR3 protein: CASSPPLVGNEQYF

J gene: TRBJ1-1
V gene: TRBV10-3
CDR3 protein: CAISPGEGRAEAFF